This paragraph reports one T cell receptor beta chain. The data originate from a study of cytomegalovirus exposure and HLA in healthy donors. The overall study: From some 190 million T cells, an earlier analysis saw under 140 million unique TCR beta sequences.

The PCR contained 60 Vbeta and 13 Jbeta primers. Generated by immunoSEQ multiplex PCR, the TCRdb table keeps only in-frame clones and is missing some. Here the sample spans about 230,000 clones, more than 75% being singletons. The J segment lost 6 bases and the V segment lost 3 bases, leaving 4 bases of the junction unmatched. Germline lookup yields CDR1 SGHRS and CDR2 YFSETQ. This CDR3 has 14 residues. J is TRBJ2-2 and V is TRBV5-1; 8 nucleotides align to TRBD2. The sequencing input was PBMCs. The origin of this receptor is a human donor in good health. As DNA, the CDR3 is TGCGCCAGCAGCTCGGGACTAGAGGCCGGGGAGCTGTTTTTT. Its translation: CASSSGLEAGELFF.